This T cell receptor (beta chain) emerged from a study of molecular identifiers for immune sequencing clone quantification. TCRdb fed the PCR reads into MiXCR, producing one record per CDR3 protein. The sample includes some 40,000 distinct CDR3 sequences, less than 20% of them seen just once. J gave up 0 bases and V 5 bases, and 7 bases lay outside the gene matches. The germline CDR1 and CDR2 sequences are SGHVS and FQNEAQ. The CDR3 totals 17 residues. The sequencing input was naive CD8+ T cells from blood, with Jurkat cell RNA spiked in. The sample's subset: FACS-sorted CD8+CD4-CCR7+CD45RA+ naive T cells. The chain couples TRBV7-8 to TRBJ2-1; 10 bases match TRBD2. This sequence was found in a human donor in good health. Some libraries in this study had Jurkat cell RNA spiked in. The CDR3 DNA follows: TGTGCCAGCAGCGAAGGGACTAGCGAATACTCCTACAATGAGCAGTTCTTC. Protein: CASSEGTSEYSYNEQFF.